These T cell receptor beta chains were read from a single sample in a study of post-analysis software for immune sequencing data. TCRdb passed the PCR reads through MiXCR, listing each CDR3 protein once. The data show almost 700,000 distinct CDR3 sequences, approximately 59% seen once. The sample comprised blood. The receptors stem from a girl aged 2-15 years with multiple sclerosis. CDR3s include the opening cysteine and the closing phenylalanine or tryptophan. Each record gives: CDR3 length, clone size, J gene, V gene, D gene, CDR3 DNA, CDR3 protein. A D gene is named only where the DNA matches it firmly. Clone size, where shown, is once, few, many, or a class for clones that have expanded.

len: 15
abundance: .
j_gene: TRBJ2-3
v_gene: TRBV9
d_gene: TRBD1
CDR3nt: TGTGCCAGCAGCGTAGAGCAGGGGGTCGGAGATACGCAGTATTTT
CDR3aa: CASSVEQGVGDTQYF

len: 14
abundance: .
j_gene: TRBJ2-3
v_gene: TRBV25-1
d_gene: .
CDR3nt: TGTGCCAGCGAGACACATTCTATCACAGATACGCAGTATTTT
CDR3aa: CASETHSITDTQYF

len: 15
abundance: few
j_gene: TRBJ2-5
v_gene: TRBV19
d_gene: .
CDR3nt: TGTGCCAGTAGTATAGGGCAGAGGACCCAAGAGACCCAGTACTTC
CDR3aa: CASSIGQRTQETQYF

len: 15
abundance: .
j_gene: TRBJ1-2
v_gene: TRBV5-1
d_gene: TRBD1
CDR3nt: TGCGCCAGCAGTTTGGGACAGGGGTTTCCGAATGGCTACACCTTC
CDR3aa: CASSLGQGFPNGYTF

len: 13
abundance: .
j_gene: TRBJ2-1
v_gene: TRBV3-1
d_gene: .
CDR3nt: TGTGCCAGCCGCCAGGGCAGGGCCAATGAGCAGTTCTTC
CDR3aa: CASRQGRANEQFF

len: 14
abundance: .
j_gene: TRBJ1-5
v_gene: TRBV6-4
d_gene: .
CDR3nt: TGTGCCAGCAGTGCGGTACTGACCAATCAGCCCCAGCATTTT
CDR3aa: CASSAVLTNQPQHF

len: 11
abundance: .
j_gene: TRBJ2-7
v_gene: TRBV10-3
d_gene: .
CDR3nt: TGTGCCATCAGTGCAAGTTACGAGCAGTACTTC
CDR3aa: CAISASYEQYF

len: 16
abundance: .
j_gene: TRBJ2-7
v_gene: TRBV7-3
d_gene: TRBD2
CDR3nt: TGTGCCAGCAGCTTAGGATTGGGGCTAGCGGGAAGCGAGCAGTACTTC
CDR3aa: CASSLGLGLAGSEQYF

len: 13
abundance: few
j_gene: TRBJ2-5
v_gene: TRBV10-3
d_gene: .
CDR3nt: TGTGCCACCAGGACTGAGTCCCCAGAGACCCAGTACTTC
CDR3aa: CATRTESPETQYF

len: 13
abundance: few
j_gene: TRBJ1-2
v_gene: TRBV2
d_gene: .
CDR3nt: TGTGCCAGCAGTGAAGGGGGTGGCTATGGCTACACCTTC
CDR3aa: CASSEGGGYGYTF

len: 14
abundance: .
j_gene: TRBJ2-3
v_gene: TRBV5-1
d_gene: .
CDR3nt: TGCGCCAGCAACGGGTTTTGGGATACAGATACGCAGTATTTT
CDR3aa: CASNGFWDTDTQYF

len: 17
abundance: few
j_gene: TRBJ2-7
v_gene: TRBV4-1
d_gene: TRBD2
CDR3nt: TGCGCCAGCAGCCAAGATTTCGACGCGGGAGGGACGTACGAGCAGTACTTC
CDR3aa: CASSQDFDAGGTYEQYF

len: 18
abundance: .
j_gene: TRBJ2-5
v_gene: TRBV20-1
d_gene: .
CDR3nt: TGCAGTGCTAGAGACACAGATCGGGGCCGAAGCCCCCAAGAGACCCAGTACTTC
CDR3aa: CSARDTDRGRSPQETQYF

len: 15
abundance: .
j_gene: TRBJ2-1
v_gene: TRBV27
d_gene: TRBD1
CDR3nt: TGTGCCAGCAGTCCGGGACAGCTCCCGTACAATGAGCAGTTCTTC
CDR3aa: CASSPGQLPYNEQFF

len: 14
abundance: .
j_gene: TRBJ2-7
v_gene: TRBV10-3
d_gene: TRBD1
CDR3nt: TGTGCCATCGGGGGGGACAGGGAGGGCTACGAGCAGTACTTC
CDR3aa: CAIGGDREGYEQYF

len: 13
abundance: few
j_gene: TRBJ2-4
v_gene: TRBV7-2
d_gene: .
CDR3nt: TGTGCCAGCAGCTTACGCCCAGGGAACATTCAGTACTTC
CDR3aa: CASSLRPGNIQYF

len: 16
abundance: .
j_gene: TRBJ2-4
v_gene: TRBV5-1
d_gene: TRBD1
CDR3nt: TGCGCCAGCAGCGCTGACAGGGGGCCAGCCAAAAACATTCAGTACTTC
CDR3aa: CASSADRGPAKNIQYF

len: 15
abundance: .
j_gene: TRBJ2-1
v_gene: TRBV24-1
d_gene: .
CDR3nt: TGTGCCACCAGGGACAGTGCCTCCTCCTACAATGAGCAGTTCTTC
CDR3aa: CATRDSASSYNEQFF

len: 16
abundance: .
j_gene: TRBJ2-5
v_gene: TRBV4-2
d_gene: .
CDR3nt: TGTGCCAGCAGCCAAGCCGGGGGACTTAACCAAGAGACCCAGTACTTC
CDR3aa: CASSQAGGLNQETQYF

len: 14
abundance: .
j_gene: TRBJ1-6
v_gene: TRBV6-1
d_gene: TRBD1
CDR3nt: TGTGCCAGCAGTGATACAGGGGGCAGGTCACCCCGCCACTTT
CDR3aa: CASSDTGGRSPRHF

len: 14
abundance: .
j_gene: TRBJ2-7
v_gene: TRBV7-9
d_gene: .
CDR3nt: TGTGCCAGCAGCGGAAAAGGACCGGCCTACGAGCAGTACTTC
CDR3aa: CASSGKGPAYEQYF

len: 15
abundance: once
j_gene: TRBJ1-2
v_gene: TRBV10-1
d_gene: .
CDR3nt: TGCGCCAGCATTACCCGTCCGACAGGAGAGTATGGCTACACCTTC
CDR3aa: CASITRPTGEYGYTF

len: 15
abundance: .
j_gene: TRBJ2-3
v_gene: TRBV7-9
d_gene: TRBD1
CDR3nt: TGTGCCAACAGCTCCGGACAGGGACACACAGATACGCAGTATTTT
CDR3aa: CANSSGQGHTDTQYF

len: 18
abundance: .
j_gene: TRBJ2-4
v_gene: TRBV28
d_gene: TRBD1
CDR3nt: TGTGCCAGCAGTTGGGCCCACAGGGGGCATAGGACCAAAAACATTCAGTACTTC
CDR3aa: CASSWAHRGHRTKNIQYF

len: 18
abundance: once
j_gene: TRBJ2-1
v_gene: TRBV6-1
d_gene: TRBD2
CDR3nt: TGTGCCAGCAGCGAGGTAGCGGGAGGCGCAAGGACCTACAATGAGCAGTTCTTC
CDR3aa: CASSEVAGGARTYNEQFF

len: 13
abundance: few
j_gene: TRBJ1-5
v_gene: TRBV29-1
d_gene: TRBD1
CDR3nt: TGCAGCGTTGAAAGGGACAGGGGACAGCCCCAGCATTTT
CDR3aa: CSVERDRGQPQHF

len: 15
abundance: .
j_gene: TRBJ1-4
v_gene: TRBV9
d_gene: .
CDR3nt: TGTGCCAGCAGCGAGGGGGGATCAACTAATGAAAAACTGTTTTTT
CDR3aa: CASSEGGSTNEKLFF

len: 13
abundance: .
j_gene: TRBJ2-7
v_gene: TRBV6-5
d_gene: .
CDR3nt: TGTGCCAGCAGTTACTCGAAAGCGTACGAGCAGTACTTC
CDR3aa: CASSYSKAYEQYF

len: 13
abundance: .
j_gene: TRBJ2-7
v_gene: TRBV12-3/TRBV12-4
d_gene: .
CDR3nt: TGTGCCAGCAGTTTAGCATCCGGGAGCGAGCAGTACTTC
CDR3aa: CASSLASGSEQYF

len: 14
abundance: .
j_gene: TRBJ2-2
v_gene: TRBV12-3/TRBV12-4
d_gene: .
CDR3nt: TGTGCCAGCAGTCCCAGGGAGAACACCGGGGAGCTGTTTTTT
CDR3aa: CASSPRENTGELFF

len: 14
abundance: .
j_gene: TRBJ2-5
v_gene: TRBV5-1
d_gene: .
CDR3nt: TGCGCCAGCAGCTTGGCCATGGGGGGAGAGACCCAGTACTTC
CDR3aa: CASSLAMGGETQYF

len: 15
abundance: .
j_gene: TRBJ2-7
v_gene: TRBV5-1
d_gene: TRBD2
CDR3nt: TGCGCCAGCAGCTCGACTAGCGGGAGACGGAACGAGCAGTACTTC
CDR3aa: CASSSTSGRRNEQYF

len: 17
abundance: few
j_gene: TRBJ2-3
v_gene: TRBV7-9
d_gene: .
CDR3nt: TGTGCCAGCAGCGTTTCTAAAGGGAAACATGGGACAGATACGCAGTATTTT
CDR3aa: CASSVSKGKHGTDTQYF

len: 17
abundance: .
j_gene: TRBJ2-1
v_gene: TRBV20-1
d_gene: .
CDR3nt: TGCAGTGCTAGCCCCCTGGGTAGCGGTATCTCCTACAATGAGCAGTTCTTC
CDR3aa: CSASPLGSGISYNEQFF

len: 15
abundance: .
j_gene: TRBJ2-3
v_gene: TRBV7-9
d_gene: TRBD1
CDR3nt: TGTGCCAGCAGCCAAAAGGGGGCTAGCACAGATACGCAGTATTTT
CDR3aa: CASSQKGASTDTQYF

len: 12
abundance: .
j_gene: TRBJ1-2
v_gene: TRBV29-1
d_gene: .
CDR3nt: TGCAGCGGGGGGAGTCAGATAAATGGCTACACCTTC
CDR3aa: CSGGSQINGYTF

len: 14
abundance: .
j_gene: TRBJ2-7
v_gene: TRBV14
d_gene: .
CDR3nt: TGTGCCAGCAGCGTAGGAGACAGGTCCTACGAGCAGTACTTC
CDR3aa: CASSVGDRSYEQYF

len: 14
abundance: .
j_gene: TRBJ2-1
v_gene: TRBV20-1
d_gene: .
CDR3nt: TGCAGTGCTAGACAGGCCCTAGCCGACAATGAGCAGTTCTTC
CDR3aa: CSARQALADNEQFF

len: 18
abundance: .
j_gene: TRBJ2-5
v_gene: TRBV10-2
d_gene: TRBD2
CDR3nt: TGTGCCAGCAGTGAGTTTGGCGGGAGGGCCGAGGTCCAAGAGACCCAGTACTTC
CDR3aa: CASSEFGGRAEVQETQYF

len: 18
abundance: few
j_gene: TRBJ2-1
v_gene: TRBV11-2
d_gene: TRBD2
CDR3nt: TGTGCCAGCAGCTTAGTAGGGGATCTAGCGGGGGGGCCTGGTGAGCAGTTCTTC
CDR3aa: CASSLVGDLAGGPGEQFF

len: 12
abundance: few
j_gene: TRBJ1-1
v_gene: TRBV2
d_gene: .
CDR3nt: TGTGCCAGCAGTGAATTGGGGCCGGGGGCTTTCTTT
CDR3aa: CASSELGPGAFF